This TCR beta chain was obtained from a study of control samples from healthy donors and cancer patients. Sequenced by immunoSEQ multiplex PCR; TCRdb stores in-frame clones only, minus some. The sample contains 100,000 to 150,000 clones, 87% of which appear only once. The germline CDR1 and CDR2 sequences are LNHNV and YYDKDF (reference sequence). The V gene lost 2 bases and the J gene lost 2 bases, with 12 bases spanning the gap. The CDR3 totals 15 residues. This receptor was identified in a man between 25 and 39 years old in good health. Sequencing was performed on blood. The rearrangement uses TRBV15 and TRBJ2-5; the D gene could be TRBD1 or TRBD2 (5 bases each). CDR3 bases: TGTGCCACCAGCAGACAGGGAGTGGGACAAGAGACCCAGTACTTC. It translates to CATSRQGVGQETQYF.